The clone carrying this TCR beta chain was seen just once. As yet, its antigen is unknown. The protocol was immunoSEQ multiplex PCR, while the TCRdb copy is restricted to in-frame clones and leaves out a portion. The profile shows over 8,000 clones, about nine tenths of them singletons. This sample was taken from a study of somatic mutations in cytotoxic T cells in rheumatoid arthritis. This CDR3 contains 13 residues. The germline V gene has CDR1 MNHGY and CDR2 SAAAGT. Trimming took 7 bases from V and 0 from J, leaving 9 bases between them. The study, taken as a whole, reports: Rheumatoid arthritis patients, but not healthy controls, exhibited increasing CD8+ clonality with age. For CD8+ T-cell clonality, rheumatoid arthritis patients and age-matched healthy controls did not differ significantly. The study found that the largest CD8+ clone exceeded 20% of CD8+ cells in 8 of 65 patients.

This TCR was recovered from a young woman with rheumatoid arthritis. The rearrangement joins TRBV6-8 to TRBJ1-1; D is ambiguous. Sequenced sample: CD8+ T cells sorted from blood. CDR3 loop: CASISGMNTEAFF. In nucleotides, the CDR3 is TGTGCCAGCATATCGGGGATGAACACTGAAGCTTTCTTT.